The T cell receptor (beta chain) under discussion was sequenced for a study of monozygotic twins with cystic fibrosis. Notes on the study in general: Nucleotide-identical clonotype sharing was significantly higher within monozygotic CF twin pairs than between unrelated CF individuals. No link emerged between shared CDR3 counts and age, concordance or severity. Median Simpson clonality of roughly 0.01 suggested naive T cells predominated.

Profiling relied on immunoSEQ multiplex PCR, and the TCRdb table lists in-frame clones only, not all of them. The sample gives 1,000 or so clones, over 90% of which show up once; less than 3.5% is in the top ten. CDR1 and CDR2 from the germline V gene are SGHKS and YYEKEE (reference sequence). CDR3 size: 15 residues. Trimming took off 1 base at V and 2 bases at J, with 11 bases between the two ends. As to this clone: The antigen is not known.

The receptor was isolated from a boy aged 5-17 years with cystic fibrosis. Sequencing was done on a sample of blood. The genes are TRBV5-5 and TRBJ2-3; D not certain. DNA for the CDR3: TGTGCCAGCAGCTTGACCGGGTCCTACACAGATACGCAGTATTTT. Translating gives CASSLTGSYTDTQYF.